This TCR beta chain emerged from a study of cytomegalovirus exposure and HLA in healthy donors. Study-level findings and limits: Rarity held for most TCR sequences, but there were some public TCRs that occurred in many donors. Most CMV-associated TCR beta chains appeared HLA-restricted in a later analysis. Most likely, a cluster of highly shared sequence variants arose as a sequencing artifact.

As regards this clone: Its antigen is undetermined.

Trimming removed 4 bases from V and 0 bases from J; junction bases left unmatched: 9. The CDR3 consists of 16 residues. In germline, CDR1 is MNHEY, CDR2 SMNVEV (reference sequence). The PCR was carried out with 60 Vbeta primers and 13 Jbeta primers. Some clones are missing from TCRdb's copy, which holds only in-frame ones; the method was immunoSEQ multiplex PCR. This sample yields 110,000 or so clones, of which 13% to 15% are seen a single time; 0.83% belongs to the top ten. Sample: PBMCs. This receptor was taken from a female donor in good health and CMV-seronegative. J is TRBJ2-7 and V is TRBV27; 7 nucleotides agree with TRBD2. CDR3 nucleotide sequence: TGTGCCAGCAGTTCGCTCCGACGGGGGGACTCCTACGAGCAGTACTTC. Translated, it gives CASSSLRRGDSYEQYF.